Included here is one T cell receptor (beta chain) sequence, with context. Its specificity is not known. One end of the junction is discordant with germline, which a read error may explain. Samples came from healthy bone marrow donors. This sample is part of a study of cytomegalovirus exposure and HLA in healthy donors. Study in general: A previous analysis identified 95 million to 140 million unique TCR beta sequences derived from 180 million or so T cells.

Amplification used 60 Vbeta primers and 13 Jbeta primers. In the authors' methods: An analysis performed later counted 74 million or so unique TCR beta chains (roughly 10 million of them shared). Profiling relied on immunoSEQ multiplex PCR, and the TCRdb table lists in-frame clones only, not all of them. The DNA gave D and trimming, while V, J and clone size come from that table. This sample has around 190,000 clones, with 81% found just once. The germline V gene encodes CDR1 KGHSH and CDR2 LQKENI. This CDR3 contains 17 residues. Study-wide results and caveats: For most TCR beta V segments, an earlier analysis put the productive rate at about 90% or about 30% of the time.

The TCR sequence derives from a man younger than 30 in good health and CMV-seronegative. V gene TRBV18 combines with J gene TRBJ2-6; 9 nucleotides match TRBD1. Source material: PBMCs. The CDR3: CASAPGQGLSGANVLTF. The CDR3 nucleotides read TGTGCCAGCGCACCGGGACAGGGACTCTCTGGGGCCAACGTCCTGACTTTC.